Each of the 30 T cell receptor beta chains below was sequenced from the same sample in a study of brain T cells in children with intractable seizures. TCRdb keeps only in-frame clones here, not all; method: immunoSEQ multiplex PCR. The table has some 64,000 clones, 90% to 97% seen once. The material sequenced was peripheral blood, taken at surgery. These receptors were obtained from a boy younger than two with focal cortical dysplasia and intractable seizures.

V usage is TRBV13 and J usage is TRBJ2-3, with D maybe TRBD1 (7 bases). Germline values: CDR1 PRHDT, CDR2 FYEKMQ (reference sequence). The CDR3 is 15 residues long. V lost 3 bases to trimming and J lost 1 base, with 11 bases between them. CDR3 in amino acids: CASSFRRGRTDTQYF. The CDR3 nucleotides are TGTGCCAGCAGCTTTCGGAGGGGGCGCACAGATACGCAGTATTTT.

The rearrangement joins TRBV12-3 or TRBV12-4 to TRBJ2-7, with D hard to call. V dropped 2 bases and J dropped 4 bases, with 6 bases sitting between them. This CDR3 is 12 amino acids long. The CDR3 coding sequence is TGTGCCAGCAGTTTACAGGTTTACGAGCAGTACTTC. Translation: CASSLQVYEQYF.

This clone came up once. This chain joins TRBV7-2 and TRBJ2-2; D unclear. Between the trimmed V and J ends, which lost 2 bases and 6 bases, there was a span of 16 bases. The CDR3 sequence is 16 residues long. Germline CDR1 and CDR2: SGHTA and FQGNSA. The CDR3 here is CASSLRGIYLAGELFF. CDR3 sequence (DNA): TGTGCCAGCAGCTTAAGAGGAATCTATCTGGCCGGGGAGCTGTTTTTT.

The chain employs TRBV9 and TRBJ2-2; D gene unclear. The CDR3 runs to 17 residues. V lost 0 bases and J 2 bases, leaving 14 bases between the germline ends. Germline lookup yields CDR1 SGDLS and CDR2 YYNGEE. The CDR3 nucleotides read TGTGCCAGCAGCGTAGGGGTTCGGCCCGCTAACACCGGGGAGCTGTTTTTT. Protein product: CASSVGVRPANTGELFF.

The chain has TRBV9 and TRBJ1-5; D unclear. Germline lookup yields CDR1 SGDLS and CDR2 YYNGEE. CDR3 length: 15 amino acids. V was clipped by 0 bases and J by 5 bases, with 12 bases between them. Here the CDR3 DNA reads TGTGCCAGCAGCGTAGTTAGGGTTGGAGATCAGCCCCAGCATTTT. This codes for CASSVVRVGDQPQHF.

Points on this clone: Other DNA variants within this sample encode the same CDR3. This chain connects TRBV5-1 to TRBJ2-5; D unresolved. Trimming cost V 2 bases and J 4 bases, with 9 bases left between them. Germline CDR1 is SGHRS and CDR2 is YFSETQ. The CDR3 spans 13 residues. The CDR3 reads CASSLEARETQYF. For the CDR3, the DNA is TGCGCCAGCAGCTTAGAGGCAAGAGAGACCCAGTACTTC.

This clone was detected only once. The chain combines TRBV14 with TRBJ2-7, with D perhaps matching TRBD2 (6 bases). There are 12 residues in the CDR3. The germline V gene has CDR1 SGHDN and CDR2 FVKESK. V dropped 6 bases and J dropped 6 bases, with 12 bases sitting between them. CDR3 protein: CASSLGGGEQYF. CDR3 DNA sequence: TGTGCCAGCAGTTTGGGGGGTGGCGAGCAGTACTTC.

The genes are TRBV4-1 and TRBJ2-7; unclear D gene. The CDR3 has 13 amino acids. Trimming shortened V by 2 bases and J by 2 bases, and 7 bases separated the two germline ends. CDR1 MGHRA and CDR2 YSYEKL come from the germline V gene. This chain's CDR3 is CASSQLLTYEQYF. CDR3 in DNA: TGCGCCAGCAGCCAATTACTTACCTACGAGCAGTACTTC.

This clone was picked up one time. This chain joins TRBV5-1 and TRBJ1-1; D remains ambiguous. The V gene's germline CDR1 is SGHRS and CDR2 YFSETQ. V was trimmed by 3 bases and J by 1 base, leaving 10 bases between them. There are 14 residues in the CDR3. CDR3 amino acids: CASSSNRRNTEAFF. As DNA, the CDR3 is TGCGCCAGCAGCTCCAATAGGCGGAACACTGAAGCTTTCTTT.

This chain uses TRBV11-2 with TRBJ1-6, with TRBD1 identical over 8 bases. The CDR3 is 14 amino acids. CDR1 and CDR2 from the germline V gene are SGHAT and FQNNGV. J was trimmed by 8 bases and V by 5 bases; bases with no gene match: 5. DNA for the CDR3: TGTGCCAGCAGCCCCAGGGGGCTGGATTCACCCCTCCACTTT. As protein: CASSPRGLDSPLHF.

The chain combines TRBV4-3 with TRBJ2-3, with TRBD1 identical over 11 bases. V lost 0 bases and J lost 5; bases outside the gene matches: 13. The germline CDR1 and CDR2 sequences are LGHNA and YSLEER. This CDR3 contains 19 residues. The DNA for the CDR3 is TGCGCCAGCAGCCAAGAGCCTTCATTAAGGGACAGGGGGGGAGATACGCAGTATTTT. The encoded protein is CASSQEPSLRDRGGDTQYF.

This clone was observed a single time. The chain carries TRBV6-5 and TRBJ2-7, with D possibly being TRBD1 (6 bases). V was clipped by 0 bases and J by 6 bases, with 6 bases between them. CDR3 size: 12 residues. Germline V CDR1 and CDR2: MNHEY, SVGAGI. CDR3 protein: CASSYSTGEQYF. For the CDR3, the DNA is TGTGCCAGCAGTTACTCGACAGGCGAGCAGTACTTC.

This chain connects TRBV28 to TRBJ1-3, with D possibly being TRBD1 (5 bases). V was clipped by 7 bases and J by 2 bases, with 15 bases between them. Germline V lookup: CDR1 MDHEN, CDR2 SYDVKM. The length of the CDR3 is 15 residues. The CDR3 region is CASTLAGQAGNTIYF. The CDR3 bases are TGTGCCAGCACCCTAGCAGGACAAGCTGGAAACACCATATATTTT.

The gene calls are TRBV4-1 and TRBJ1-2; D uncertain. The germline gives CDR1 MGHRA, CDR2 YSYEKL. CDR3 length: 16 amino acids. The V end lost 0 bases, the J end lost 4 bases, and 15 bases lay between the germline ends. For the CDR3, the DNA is TGCGCCAGCAGCCAAGATGCGGTGCGGAAGTTCTATGGCTACACCTTC. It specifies CASSQDAVRKFYGYTF.

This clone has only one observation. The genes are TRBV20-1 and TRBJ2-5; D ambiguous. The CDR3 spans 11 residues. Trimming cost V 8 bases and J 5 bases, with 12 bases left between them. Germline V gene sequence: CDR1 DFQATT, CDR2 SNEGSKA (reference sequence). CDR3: CSSTAPETQYF. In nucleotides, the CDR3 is TGCAGTTCCACCGCCCCGGAGACCCAGTACTTC.

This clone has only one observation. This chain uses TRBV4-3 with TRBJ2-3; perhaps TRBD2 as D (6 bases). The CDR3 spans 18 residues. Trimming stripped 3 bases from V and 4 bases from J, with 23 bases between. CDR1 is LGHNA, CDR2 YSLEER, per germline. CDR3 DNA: TGCGCCAGCAGCCACTTTACCGTTGCTAGCGTGGACTCAGATACGCAGTATTTT. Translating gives CASSHFTVASVDSDTQYF.

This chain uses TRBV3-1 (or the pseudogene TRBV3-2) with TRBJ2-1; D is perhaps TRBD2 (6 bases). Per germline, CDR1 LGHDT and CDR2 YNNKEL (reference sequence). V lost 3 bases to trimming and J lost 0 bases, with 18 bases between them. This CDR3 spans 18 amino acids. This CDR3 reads CASSHQPLSGASYNEQFF. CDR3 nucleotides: TGTGCCAGCAGCCACCAACCCCTTAGCGGAGCCTCCTACAATGAGCAGTTCTTC.

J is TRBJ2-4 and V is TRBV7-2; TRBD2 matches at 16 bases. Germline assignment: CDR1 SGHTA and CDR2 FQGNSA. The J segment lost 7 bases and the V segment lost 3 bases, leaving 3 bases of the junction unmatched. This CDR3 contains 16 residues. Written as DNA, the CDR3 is TGTGCCAGCAGCTTGGGACTAGCGGGGGGGGAGAACATTCAGTACTTC. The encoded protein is CASSLGLAGGENIQYF.

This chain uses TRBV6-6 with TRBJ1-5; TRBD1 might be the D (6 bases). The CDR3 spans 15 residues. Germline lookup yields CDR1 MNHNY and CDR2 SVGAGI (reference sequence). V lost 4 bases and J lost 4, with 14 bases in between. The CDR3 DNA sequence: TGTGCCAGCAGTTCCGACGGGACACCGAATCAGCCCCAGCATTTT. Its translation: CASSSDGTPNQPQHF.

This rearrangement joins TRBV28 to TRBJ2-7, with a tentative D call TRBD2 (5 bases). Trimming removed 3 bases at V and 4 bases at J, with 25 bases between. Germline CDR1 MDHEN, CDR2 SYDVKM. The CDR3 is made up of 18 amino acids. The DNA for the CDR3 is TGTGCCAGCAGTTTTTATCCCAGTGTGGAGGAACTTACGTACGAGCAGTACTTC. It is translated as CASSFYPSVEELTYEQYF.

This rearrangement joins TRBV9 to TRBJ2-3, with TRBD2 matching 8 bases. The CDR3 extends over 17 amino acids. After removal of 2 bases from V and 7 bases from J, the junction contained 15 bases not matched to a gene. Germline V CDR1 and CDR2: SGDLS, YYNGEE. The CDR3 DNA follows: TGTGCCAGCAGCGTCCGCGGGGGGAATGTAATGCCAAATACGCAGTATTTT. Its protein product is CASSVRGGNVMPNTQYF.

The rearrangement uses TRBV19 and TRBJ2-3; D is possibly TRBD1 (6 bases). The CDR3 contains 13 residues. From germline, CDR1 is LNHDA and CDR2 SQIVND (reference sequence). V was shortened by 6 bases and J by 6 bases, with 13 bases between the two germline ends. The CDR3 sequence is CASSPQGPDTQYF. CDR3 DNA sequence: TGTGCCAGTAGCCCACAGGGTCCGGATACGCAGTATTTT.

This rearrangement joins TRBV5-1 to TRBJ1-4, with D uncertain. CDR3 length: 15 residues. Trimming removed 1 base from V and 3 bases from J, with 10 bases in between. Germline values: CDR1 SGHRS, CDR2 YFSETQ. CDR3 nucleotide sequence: TGCGCCAGCAGCTTGATGGGGAATTCTAATGAAAAACTGTTTTTT. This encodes CASSLMGNSNEKLFF.

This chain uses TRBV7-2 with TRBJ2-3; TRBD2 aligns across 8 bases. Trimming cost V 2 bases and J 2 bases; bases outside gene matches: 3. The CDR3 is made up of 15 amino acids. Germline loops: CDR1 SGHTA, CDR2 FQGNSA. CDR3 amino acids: CASSLTRGATDTQYF. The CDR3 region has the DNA TGTGCCAGCAGCTTAACGCGGGGGGCCACAGATACGCAGTATTTT.

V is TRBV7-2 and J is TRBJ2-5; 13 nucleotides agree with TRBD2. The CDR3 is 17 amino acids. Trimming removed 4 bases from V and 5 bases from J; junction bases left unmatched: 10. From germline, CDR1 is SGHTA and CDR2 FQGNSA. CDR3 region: CASSSNALAGGRETQYF. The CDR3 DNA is TGTGCCAGCAGCTCCAACGCACTAGCGGGGGGGCGGGAGACCCAGTACTTC.

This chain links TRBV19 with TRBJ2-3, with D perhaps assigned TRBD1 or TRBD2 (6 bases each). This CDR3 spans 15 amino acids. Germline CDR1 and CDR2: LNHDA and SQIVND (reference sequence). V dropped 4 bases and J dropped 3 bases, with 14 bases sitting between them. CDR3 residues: CASSTLTGGTDTQYF. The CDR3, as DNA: TGTGCCAGTAGTACCCTGACAGGAGGGACAGATACGCAGTATTTT.

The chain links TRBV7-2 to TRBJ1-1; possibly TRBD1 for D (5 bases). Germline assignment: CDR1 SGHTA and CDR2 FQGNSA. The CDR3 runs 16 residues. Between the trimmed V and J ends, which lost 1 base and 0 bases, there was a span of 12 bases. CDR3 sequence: CASSLDGGLMNTEAFF. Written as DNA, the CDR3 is TGTGCCAGCAGCTTAGACGGGGGGTTAATGAACACTGAAGCTTTCTTT.

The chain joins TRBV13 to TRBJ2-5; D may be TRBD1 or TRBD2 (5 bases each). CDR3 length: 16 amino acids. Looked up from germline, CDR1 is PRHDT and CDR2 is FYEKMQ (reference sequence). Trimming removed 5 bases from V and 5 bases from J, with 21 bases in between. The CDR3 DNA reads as TGTGCCAGCAGCCCACGAAAGGGACGGCCGTCGGAGACCCAGTACTTC. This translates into CASSPRKGRPSETQYF.

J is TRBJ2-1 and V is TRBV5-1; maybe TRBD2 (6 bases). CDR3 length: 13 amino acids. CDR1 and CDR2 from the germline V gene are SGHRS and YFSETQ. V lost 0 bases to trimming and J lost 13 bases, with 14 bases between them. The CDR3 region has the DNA TGCGCCAGCAGCTTGGACTTTCCGGGGGAACAGTTCTTC. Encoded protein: CASSLDFPGEQFF.

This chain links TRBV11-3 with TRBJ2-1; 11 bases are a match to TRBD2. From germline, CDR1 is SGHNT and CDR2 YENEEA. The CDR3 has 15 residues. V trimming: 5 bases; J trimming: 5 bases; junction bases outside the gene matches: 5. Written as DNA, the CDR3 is TGTGCCAGCAGCCCTAGACTAGCGGGGCACAATGAGCAGTTCTTC. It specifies CASSPRLAGHNEQFF.